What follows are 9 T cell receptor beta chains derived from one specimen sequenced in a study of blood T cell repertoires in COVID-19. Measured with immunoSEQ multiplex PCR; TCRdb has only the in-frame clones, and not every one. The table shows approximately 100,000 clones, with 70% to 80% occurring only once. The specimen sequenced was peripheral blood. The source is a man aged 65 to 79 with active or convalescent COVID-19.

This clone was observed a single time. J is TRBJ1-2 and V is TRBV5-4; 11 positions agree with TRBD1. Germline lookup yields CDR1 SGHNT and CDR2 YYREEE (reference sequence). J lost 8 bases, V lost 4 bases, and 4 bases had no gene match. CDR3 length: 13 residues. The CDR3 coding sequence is TGTGCCAGCAGCCGGGGACAGGGGGACGGCTACACCTTC. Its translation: CASSRGQGDGYTF.

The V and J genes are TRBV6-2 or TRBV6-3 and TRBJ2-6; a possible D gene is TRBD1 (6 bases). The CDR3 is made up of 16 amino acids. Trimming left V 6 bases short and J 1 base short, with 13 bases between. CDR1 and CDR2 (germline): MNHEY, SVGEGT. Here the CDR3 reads CASSLQGRSGANVLTF. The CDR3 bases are TGTGCCAGCAGCTTACAGGGAAGGTCTGGGGCCAACGTCCTGACTTTC.

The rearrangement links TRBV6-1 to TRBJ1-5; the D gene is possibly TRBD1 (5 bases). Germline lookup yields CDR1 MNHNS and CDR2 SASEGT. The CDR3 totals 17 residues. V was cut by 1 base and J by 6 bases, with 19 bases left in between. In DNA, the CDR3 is TGTGCCAGCAGTGAAGAAGGCACAGGAGTTCCCACTCAGCCCCAGCATTTT. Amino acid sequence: CASSEEGTGVPTQPQHF.

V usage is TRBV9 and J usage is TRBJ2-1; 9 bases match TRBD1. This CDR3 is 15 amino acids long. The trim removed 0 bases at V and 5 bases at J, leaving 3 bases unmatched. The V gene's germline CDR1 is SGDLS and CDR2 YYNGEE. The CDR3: CASSVGTGAHNEQFF. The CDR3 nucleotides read TGTGCCAGCAGCGTAGGGACAGGGGCTCACAATGAGCAGTTCTTC.

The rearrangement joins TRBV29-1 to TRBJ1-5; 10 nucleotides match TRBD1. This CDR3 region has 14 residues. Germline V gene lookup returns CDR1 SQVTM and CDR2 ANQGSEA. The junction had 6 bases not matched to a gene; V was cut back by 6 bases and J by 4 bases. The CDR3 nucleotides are TGCAGCGTCGCTGACAGGGGGCGAAATCAGCCCCAGCATTTT. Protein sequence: CSVADRGRNQPQHF.

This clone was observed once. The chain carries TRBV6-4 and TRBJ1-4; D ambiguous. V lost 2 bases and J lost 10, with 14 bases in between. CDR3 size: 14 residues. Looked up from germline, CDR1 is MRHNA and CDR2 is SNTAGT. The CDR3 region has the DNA TGTGCCAGCAGTGACCCCCGGAGGGAAAGAAAACTGTTTTTT. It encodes CASSDPRRERKLFF.

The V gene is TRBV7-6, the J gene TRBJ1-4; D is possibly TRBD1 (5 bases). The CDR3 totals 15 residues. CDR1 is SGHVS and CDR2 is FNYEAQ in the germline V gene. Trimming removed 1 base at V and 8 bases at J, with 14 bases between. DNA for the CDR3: TGTGCCAGCAGCTTAGTGTCTGGGGGGAGGGAAAAACTGTTTTTT. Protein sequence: CASSLVSGGREKLFF.

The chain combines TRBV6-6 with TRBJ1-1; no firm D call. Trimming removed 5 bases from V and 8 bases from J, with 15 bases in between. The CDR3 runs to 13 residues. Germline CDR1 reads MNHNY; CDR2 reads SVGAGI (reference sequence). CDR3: CASSAGFPREAFF. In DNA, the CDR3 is TGTGCCAGCAGTGCTGGCTTCCCCAGGGAAGCTTTCTTT.

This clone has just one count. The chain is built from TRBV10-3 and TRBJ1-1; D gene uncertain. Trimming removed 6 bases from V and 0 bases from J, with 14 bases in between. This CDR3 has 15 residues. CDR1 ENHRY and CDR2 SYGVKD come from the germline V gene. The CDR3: CAISVFSTMNTEAFF. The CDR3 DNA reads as TGTGCCATCAGCGTTTTTAGTACCATGAACACTGAAGCTTTCTTT.